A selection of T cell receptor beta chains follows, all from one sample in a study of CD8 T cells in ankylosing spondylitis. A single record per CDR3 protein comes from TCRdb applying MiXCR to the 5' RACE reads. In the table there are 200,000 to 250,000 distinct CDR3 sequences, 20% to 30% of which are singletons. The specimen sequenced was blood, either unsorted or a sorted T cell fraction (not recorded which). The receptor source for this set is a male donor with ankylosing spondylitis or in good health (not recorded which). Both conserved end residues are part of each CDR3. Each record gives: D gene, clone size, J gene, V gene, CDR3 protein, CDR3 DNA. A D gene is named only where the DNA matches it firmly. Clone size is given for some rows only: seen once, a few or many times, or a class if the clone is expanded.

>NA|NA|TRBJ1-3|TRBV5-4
CASSETTASGNTIYF
TGTGCCAGCAGCGAGACGACAGCCTCTGGAAACACCATATATTTT
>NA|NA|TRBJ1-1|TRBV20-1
CSARGDSAENTEAFF
TGCAGTGCTAGAGGGGATTCGGCAGAGAACACTGAAGCTTTCTTT
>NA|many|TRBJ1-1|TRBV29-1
CSVGLSNTEAFF
TGCAGCGTAGGACTGTCGAACACTGAAGCTTTCTTT
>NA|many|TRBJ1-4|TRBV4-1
CASSHLGPVQLFF
TGCGCCAGCAGCCATCTCGGACCGGTACAACTGTTTTTT
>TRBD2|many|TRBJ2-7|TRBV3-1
CASSSGSYEQYF
TGTGCCAGCTCTAGCGGGAGTTACGAGCAGTACTTC
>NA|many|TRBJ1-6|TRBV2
CASSAGQINSPLHF
TGTGCCAGCAGCGCCGGACAGATTAATTCACCCCTCCACTTT
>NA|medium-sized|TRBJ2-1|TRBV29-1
CSVDSGTWRRHILKYNEQFF
TGCAGCGTTGACTCCGGGACCTGGCGCCGGCATATCCTTAAGTACAATGAGCAGTTCTTC
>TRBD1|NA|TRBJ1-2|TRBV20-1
CSARAGQLLNYGYTF
TGCAGTGCTAGGGCGGGACAGCTCCTTAACTATGGCTACACCTTC
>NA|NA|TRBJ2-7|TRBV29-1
CSVRIGTGAYEQYF
TGCAGCGTGAGGATCGGGACTGGTGCCTACGAGCAGTACTTC
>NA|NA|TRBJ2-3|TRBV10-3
CAISDYPTSTDTQYF
TGTGCCATCAGTGACTACCCAACCAGCACAGATACGCAGTATTTT
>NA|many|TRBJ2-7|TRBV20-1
CSARDRRGGAEQYF
TGCAGTGCTAGAGATCGGAGAGGCGGAGCCGAGCAGTACTTC
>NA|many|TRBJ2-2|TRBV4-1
CASSQEITGELFF
TGCGCCAGCAGCCAAGAAATCACCGGGGAGCTGTTTTTT
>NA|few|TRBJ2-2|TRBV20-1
CSGQDFNTGELFF
TGCAGCGGCCAGGATTTTAACACCGGGGAGCTGTTTTTT
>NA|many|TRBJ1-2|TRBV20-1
CSAGNGGQNYGYTF
TGCAGTGCCGGCAACGGAGGACAGAACTATGGCTACACCTTC
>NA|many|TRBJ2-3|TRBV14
CASTPLGRDTQYF
TGTGCCAGTACCCCCCTCGGTCGGGATACGCAGTATTTT
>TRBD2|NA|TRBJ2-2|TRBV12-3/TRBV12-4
CASRGTSRTGELFF
TGTGCCAGCCGGGGGACTAGCAGAACCGGGGAGCTGTTTTTT
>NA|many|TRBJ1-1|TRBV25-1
CASSEGKNTEAFF
TGTGCCAGCAGTGAAGGCAAGAACACTGAAGCTTTCTTT
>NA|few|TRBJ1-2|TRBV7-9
CASSLAETANYGYTF
TGTGCCAGCAGCTTAGCCGAGACAGCTAACTATGGCTACACCTTC
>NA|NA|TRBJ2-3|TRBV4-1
CASTRTQASTDTQYF
TGCGCCAGCACGCGGACCCAAGCTAGCACAGATACGCAGTATTTT
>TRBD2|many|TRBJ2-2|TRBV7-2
CASSLNGGRDGELFF
TGTGCCAGCAGCTTAAATGGCGGGAGGGACGGGGAGCTGTTTTTT
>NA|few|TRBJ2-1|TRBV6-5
CASSPLPPRFRGSRDEQFF
TGTGCCAGCAGTCCTCTTCCCCCACGATTTAGGGGGAGTAGGGATGAGCAGTTCTTC
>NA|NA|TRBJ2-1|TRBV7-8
CASSLLSGVGEQFF
TGTGCCAGCAGCTTACTCTCTGGGGTAGGGGAGCAGTTCTTC
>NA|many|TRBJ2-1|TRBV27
CASSFGPTEYNEQFF
TGTGCCAGCAGTTTTGGACCTACAGAGTACAATGAGCAGTTCTTC
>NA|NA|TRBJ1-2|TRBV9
CASSLRTEANYGYTF
TGTGCCAGCAGCCTCCGGACGGAAGCTAACTATGGCTACACCTTC
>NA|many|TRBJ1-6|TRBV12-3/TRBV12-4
CASSFGQTNSPLHF
TGTGCCAGCAGTTTCGGGCAGACTAATTCACCCCTCCACTTT
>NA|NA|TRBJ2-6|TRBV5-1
CASSEASGANVLTF
TGCGCCAGCAGTGAGGCCTCTGGGGCCAACGTCCTGACTTTC
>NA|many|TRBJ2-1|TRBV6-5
CASSFRAVSYNEQFF
TGTGCCAGCAGTTTCCGAGCGGTCTCCTACAATGAGCAGTTCTTC
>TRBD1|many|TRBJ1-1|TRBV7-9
CASSEQGAAEAFF
TGTGCCAGCAGCGAACAGGGGGCGGCTGAAGCTTTCTTT
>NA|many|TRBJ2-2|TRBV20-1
CSARGARENTGELFF
TGCAGTGCTAGAGGGGCACGTGAGAACACCGGGGAGCTGTTTTTT
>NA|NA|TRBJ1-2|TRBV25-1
CASSESRSRDFYGYTF
TGTGCCAGCAGTGAAAGTCGATCCAGAGATTTCTATGGCTACACCTTC
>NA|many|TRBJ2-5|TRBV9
CASSDQETQYF
TGTGCCAGCAGCGACCAAGAGACCCAGTACTTC
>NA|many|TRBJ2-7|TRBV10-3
CAISDPMGGSSYEQYF
TGTGCCATCAGTGACCCTATGGGCGGAAGCTCCTACGAGCAGTACTTC
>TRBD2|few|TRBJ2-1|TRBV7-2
CASSLLRGGLNEQFF
TGTGCCAGCAGCTTATTGCGGGGGGGGCTGAATGAGCAGTTCTTC
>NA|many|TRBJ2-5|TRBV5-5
CASSSTQTQYF
TGTGCCAGCAGCTCAACACAGACCCAGTACTTC
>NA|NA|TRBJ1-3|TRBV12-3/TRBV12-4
CASKNNAGNTIYF
TGTGCCAGCAAAAACAACGCTGGAAACACCATATATTTT
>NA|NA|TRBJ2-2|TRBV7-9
CASSLQRNTGELFF
TGTGCCAGCAGCCTCCAGAGGAACACCGGGGAGCTGTTTTTT
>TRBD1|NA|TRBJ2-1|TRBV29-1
CSVGTGEDYEQFF
TGCAGCGTTGGGACAGGGGAGGACTATGAGCAGTTCTTC
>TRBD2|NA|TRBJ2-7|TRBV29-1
CSVGGGLSYEQYF
TGCAGCGTGGGGGGGGGACTCTCCTACGAGCAGTACTTC
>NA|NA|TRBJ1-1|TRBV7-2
CASSLRGSKNTEAFF
TGTGCCAGCAGCTTACGTGGGTCTAAGAACACTGAAGCTTTCTTT
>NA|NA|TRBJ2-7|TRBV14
CASSPDRRDEQYF
TGTGCCAGCAGCCCGGACCGGCGCGACGAGCAGTACTTC
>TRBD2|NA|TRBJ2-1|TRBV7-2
CASSSPSGRAEQFF
TGTGCCAGCAGCTCCCCTAGCGGGAGGGCTGAGCAGTTCTTC
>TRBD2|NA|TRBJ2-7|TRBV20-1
CSARTSGLYEQYF
TGCAGTGCCCGGACTAGCGGGTTATACGAGCAGTACTTC
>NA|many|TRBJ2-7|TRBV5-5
CASSLKGSEQYF
TGTGCCAGCAGCTTAAAGGGGAGCGAGCAGTACTTC
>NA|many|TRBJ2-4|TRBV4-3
CASSQVQGSSAKNIQYF
TGCGCCAGCAGCCAAGTGCAGGGGAGTTCGGCCAAAAACATTCAGTACTTC